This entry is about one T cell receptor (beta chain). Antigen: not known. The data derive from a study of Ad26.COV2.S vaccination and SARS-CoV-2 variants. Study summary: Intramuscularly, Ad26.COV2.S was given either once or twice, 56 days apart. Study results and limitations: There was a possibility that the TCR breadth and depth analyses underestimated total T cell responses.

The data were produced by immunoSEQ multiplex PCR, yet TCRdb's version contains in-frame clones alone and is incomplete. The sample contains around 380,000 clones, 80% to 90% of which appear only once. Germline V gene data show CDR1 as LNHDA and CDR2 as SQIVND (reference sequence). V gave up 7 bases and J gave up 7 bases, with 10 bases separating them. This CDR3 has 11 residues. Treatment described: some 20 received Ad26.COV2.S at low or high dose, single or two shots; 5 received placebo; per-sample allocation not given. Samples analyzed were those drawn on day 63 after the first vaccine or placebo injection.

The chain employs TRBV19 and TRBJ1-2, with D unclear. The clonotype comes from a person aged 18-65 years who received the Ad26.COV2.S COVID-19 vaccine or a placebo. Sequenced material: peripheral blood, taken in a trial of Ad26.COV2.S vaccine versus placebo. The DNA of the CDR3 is TGTGCCAGTACGGGCGGTACTGGCTACACCTTC. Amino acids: CASTGGTGYTF.